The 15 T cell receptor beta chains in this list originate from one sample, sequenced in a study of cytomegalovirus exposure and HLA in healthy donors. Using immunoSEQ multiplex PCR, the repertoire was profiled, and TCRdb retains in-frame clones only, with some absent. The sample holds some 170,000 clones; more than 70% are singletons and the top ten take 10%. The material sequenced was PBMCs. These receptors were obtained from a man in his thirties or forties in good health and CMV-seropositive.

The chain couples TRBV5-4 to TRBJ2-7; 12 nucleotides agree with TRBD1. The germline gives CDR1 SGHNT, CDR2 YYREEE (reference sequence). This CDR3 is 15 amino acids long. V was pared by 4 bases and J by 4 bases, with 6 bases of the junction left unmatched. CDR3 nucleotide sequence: TGTGCCAGCAGCAGCCGGGACAGGGGGCGGTACGAGCAGTACTTC. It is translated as CASSSRDRGRYEQYF.

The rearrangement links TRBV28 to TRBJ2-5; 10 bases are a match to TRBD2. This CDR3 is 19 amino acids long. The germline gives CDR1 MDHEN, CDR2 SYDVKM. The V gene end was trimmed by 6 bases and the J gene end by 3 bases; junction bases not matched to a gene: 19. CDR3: CASRVRAGGPDSAKETQYF. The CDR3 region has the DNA TGTGCCAGCAGGGTGAGAGCGGGAGGGCCCGACTCGGCCAAAGAGACCCAGTACTTC.

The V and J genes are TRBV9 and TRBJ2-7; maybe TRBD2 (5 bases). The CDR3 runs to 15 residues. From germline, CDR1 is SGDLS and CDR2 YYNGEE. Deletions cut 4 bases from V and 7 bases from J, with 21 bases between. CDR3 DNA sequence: TGTGCCAGCAGCCCGGGTGGCGGACCCCCGGGGGAGCAGTACTTC. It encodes CASSPGGGPPGEQYF.

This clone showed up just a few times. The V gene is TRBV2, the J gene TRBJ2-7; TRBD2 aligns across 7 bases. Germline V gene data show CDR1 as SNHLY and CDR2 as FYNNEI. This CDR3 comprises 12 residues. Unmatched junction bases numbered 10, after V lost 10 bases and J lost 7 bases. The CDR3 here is CATGGSVWEQYF. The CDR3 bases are TGTGCCACCGGGGGGAGTGTTTGGGAGCAGTACTTC.

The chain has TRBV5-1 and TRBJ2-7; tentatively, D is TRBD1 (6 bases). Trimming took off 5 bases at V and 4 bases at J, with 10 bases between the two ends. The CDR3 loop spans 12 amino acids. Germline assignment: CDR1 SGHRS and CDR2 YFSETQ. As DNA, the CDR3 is TGCGCCAGCAGAATCGGACAGTACGAGCAGTACTTC. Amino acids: CASRIGQYEQYF. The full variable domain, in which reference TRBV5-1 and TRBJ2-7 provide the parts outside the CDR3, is KAGVTQTPRYLIKTRGQQVTLSCSPISGHRSVSWYQQTPGQGLQFLFEYFSETQRNKGNFPGRFSGRQFSNSRSEMNVSTLELGDSALYLCASRIGQYEQYFGPGTRLTVT.

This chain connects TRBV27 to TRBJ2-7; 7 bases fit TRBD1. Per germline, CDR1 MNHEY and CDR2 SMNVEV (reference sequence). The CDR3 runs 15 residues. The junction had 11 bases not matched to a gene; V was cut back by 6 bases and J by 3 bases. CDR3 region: CASRSWDRSYYEQYF. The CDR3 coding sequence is TGTGCCAGCAGATCGTGGGACAGATCTTACTACGAGCAGTACTTC.

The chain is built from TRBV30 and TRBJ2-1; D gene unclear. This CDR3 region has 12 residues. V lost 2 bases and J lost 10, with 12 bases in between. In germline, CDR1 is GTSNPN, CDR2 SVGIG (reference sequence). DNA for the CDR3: TGTGCCTGGAGTCTTACTCTCGGGGAGCAGTTCTTC. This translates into CAWSLTLGEQFF.

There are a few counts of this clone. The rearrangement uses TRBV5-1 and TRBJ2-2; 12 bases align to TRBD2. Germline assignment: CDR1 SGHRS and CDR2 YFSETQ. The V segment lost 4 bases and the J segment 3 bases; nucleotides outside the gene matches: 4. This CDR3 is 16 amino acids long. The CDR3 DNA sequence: TGCGCCAGCAGCCCCGGACTAGCGGGACACACCGGGGAGCTGTTTTTT. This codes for CASSPGLAGHTGELFF. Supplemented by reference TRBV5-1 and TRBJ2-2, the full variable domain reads KAGVTQTPRYLIKTRGQQVTLSCSPISGHRSVSWYQQTPGQGLQFLFEYFSETQRNKGNFPGRFSGRQFSNSRSEMNVSTLELGDSALYLCASSPGLAGHTGELFFGEGSRLTVL.

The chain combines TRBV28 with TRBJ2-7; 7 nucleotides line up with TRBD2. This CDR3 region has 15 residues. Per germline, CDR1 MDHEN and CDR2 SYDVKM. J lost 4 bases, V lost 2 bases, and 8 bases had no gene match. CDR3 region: CASSLAQRDLYEQYF. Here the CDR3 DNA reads TGTGCCAGCAGTTTAGCCCAGCGGGATCTTTACGAGCAGTACTTC.

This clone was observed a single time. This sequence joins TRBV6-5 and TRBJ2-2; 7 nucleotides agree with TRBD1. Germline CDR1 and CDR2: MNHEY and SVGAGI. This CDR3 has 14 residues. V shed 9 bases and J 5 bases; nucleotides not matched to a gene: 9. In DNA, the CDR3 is TGTGCCAGTCGGGGACAGCCAGGGACCGGGGAGCTGTTTTTT. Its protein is CASRGQPGTGELFF.

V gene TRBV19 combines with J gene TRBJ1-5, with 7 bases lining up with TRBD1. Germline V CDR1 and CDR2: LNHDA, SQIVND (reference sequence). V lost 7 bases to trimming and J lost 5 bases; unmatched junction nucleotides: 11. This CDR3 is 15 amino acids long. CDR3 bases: TGTGCCAGTAACCCTTCGACAGGGTCAGATCAGCCCCAGCATTTT. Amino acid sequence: CASNPSTGSDQPQHF.

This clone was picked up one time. CDR3: CASSSKGGHYEQYF. As DNA, the CDR3 is TGTGCCAGCAGCTCCAAGGGCGGACACTACGAGCAGTACTTC. The gene calls are TRBV7-9 and TRBJ2-7; maybe TRBD1 (5 bases). Per the germline V gene, CDR1 is SEHNR and CDR2 is FQNEAQ (reference sequence). This CDR3 contains 14 residues. V lost 4 bases and J lost 3, with 13 bases in between.

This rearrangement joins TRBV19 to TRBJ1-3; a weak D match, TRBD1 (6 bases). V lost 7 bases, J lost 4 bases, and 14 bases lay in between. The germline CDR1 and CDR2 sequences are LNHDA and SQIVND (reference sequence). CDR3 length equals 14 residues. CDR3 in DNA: TGTGCCAGTACCCAGGGGACCTCAGGAAACACCATATATTTT. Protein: CASTQGTSGNTIYF.

CDR3 sequence reads: CASSLPSTGYGYTF. The CDR3 DNA reads TGTGCCAGCAGCTTGCCATCGACAGGGTATGGCTACACCTTC. This rearrangement joins TRBV5-6 to TRBJ1-2; 7 bases agree with TRBD1. The CDR3 is 14 residues long. V shed 1 base and J 5 bases; nucleotides not matched to a gene: 5. The germline V gene encodes CDR1 SGHDT and CDR2 YYEEEE. The whole variable domain, remainder taken from reference TRBV5-6 and TRBJ1-2, is DAGVTQSPTHLIKTRGQQVTLRCSPKSGHDTVSWYQQALGQGPQFIFQYYEEEERQRGNFPDRFSGHQFPNYSSELNVNALLLGDSALYLCASSLPSTGYGYTFGSGTRLTVV.

CDR3 nucleotides: TGTGCCAGCAGTTTATCGAAGGACAGGTCGGCGGGGACCCAGTACTTC. Amino acid sequence: CASSLSKDRSAGTQYF. The J gene is TRBJ2-5, the V gene TRBV27; 7 bases are shared with TRBD1. Per the germline V gene, CDR1 is MNHEY and CDR2 is SMNVEV (reference sequence). The CDR3 spans 16 residues. With V trimmed by 0 bases and J by 7 bases, 11 bases remained unmatched.